This T cell receptor (beta chain) was captured in a study of early T cells in non-severe SARS-CoV-2 infection. The overall study: The authors sequenced bulk RNA from unsorted whole blood, leaving chains unpaired.

Study results and limitations: Lookups in VDJdb leaned toward anti-spike CD8 responses and missed private and CD4 specificities.

As part of library construction, unique molecular identifiers were attached to individual cDNA molecules. TCRdb re-analysed the 5' RACE reads in MiXCR, keeping a single row per CDR3 protein. The data show 80,000 to 100,000 distinct CDR3 sequences, approximately 10% seen once. Germline V lookup: CDR1 MNHEY, CDR2 SVGEGT. The germline V and J ends were trimmed by 7 bases and 0 bases, with 22 bases remaining between them. CDR3 size: 18 residues. Many counts were recorded for this clonotype. Antigen unknown. The rearrangement uses TRBV6-2 or TRBV6-3 and TRBJ2-1, with TRBD2 as a possible D gene (6 bases). This TCR was sampled from an adult who was a healthcare worker with PCR-confirmed SARS-CoV-2 infection or an uninfected control (not recorded which). The sequencing here drew on whole blood, taken at baseline. CDR3 loop: CASTHAEQLGGSYNEQFF. The CDR3 nucleotides are TGTGCCAGCACACACGCCGAGCAACTGGGGGGCTCCTACAATGAGCAGTTCTTC.